The source of this T cell receptor (beta chain) is a study of cytomegalovirus exposure and HLA in healthy donors. Study context: Both the 100 to 150 validation repertoires and the approximately 700 first-cohort repertoires used the same platform, as reported by a later analysis. Study conclusions and caveats: Among TCR beta chains, those listed as cytomegalovirus-associated numbered over 150.

As for this clone: Its antigen is not known.

This table comes from immunoSEQ multiplex PCR, and its TCRdb copy is limited to in-frame clones, with some not included. The table lists around 86,000 clones, under 95% of them singletons. Separate from the 666-subject first cohort, the approximately 130-subject validation cohort was the one that the donors belonged to. The germline gives CDR1 ENHRY, CDR2 SYGVKD. The V and J ends lost 6 bases and 3 bases respectively, with 17 bases between them. CDR3 length: 16 residues. Sequenced material: PBMCs. This clonotype was obtained from a woman under 40 in good health and CMV-seropositive. V and J are TRBV10-3 and TRBJ2-2; a weak D match, TRBD2 (8 bases). The CDR3 region is CAISPSGGGYTGELFF. For the CDR3, the DNA is TGTGCCATCAGCCCGTCGGGAGGGGGCTACACCGGGGAGCTGTTTTTT.